A selection of T cell receptor beta chains follows, all from one sample in a study of control samples from healthy donors and cancer patients. Only in-frame clones appear in the TCRdb table, and some are missing; sequencing was by immunoSEQ multiplex PCR. The table has roughly 92,000 clones, 85% to 90% seen once; the top ten hold about 7.6%. The sample comprised blood. The receptors come from a woman aged 55-75 years in good health. Both conserved end residues are part of each CDR3. Fields, in order: D gene, V gene, J gene, clone size, CDR3 protein, CDR3 DNA. A D gene is named only where the DNA matches it firmly. Size is omitted from some rows. Given values are once, few, many or a class for expanded clones.

NA	TRBV10-1	TRBJ1-4	NA	CASSEGIHPNEKLFF	TGCGCCAGCAGTGAGGGCATTCATCCTAATGAAAAACTGTTTTTT
NA	TRBV27	TRBJ1-4	few	CASSPGDTPGKLFF	TGTGCCAGCAGCCCAGGGGACACGCCGGGGAAACTGTTTTTT
NA	TRBV4-1	TRBJ1-5	NA	CASSPKGIGDSNQPQHF	TGCGCCAGCAGCCCGAAGGGGATAGGGGATAGCAATCAGCCCCAGCATTTT
NA	TRBV2	TRBJ1-2	many	CASSPADVYGYTF	TGTGCCAGCAGTCCGGCGGACGTGTATGGCTACACCTTC
NA	TRBV27	TRBJ2-7	NA	CASTLKVYEQYF	TGTGCCAGCACCCTGAAGGTCTACGAGCAGTACTTC
NA	TRBV7-2	TRBJ2-7	few	CASSPPISSYEQYF	TGTGCCAGCAGCCCTCCCATTAGCTCCTACGAGCAGTACTTC
NA	TRBV21-1	TRBJ2-3	NA	CASSKEGGPSGDTQYF	TGTGCCAGCAGCAAAGAGGGCGGCCCCAGCGGAGATACGCAGTATTTT
TRBD1	TRBV27	TRBJ1-6	NA	CASSPLQGAEPRGPLHF	TGTGCCAGCAGTCCCTTACAGGGGGCTGAGCCAAGGGGACCCCTCCACTTT
TRBD2	TRBV9	TRBJ2-3	few	CASSDRERGGTDTQYF	TGTGCCAGCAGCGACCGAGAGCGGGGGGGTACAGATACGCAGTATTTT
TRBD1	TRBV4-2	TRBJ1-5	NA	CASSPGQGYQPQHF	TGTGCCAGCAGCCCAGGACAGGGCTATCAGCCCCAGCATTTT
NA	TRBV5-1	TRBJ2-2	NA	CASSLVVDTGELFF	TGCGCCAGCAGCTTAGTGGTGGACACCGGGGAGCTGTTTTTT
NA	TRBV28	TRBJ2-7	NA	CASVKGGIPYEQYF	TGTGCCAGTGTGAAGGGGGGTATACCCTACGAGCAGTACTTC